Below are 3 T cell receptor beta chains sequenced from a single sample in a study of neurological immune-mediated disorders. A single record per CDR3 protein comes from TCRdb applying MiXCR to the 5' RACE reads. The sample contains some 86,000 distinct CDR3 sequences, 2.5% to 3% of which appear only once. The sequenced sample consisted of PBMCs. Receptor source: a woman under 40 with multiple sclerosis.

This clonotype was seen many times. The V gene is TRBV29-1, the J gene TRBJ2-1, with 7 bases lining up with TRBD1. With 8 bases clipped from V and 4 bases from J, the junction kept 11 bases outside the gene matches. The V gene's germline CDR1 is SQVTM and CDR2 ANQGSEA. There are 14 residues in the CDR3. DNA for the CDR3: TGCAGCACTAGACAGGGCGGCTCGTACAATGAGCAGTTCTTC. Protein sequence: CSTRQGGSYNEQFF.

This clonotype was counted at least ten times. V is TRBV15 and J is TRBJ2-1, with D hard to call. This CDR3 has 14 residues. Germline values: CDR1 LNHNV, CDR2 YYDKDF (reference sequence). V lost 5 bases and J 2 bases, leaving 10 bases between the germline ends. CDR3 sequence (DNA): TGTGCCACCAGCGAGACCTTCCCCTACAATGAGCAGTTCTTC. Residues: CATSETFPYNEQFF.

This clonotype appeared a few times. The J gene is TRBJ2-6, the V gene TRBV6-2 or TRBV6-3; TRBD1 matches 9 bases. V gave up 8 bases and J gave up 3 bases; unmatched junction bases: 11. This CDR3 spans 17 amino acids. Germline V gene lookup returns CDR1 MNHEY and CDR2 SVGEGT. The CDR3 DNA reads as TGTGCCAGCCGCAGGACAGGGGTGAGGTTTGGGGCCAACGTCCTGACTTTC. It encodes CASRRTGVRFGANVLTF.